Following are 24 T cell receptor beta chains from one sample sequenced in a study of blood T cells in healthy people across ages. Primers used in a second PCR of roughly 6 to 11 cycles were a sample-barcoded 5' primer and a J-beta primer mix. In TCRdb, the 5' RACE reads were re-called with MiXCR into one record per CDR3 protein. Of 700,000 to 800,000 distinct CDR3 sequences listed, approximately 43% are singletons. Sequences were obtained from blood. The receptors stem from a woman in her fifties or sixties in good health.

This clonotype was observed a few times. The rearrangement uses TRBV28 and TRBJ2-1; 10 bases match TRBD2. Germline values: CDR1 MDHEN, CDR2 SYDVKM. V was clipped by 4 bases and J by 4 bases; unmatched bases: 7. CDR3 length: 16 amino acids. DNA of the CDR3: TGTGCCAGCAGTTATATACTAGCGGGGAAGTACAATGAGCAGTTCTTC. It specifies CASSYILAGKYNEQFF.

This chain links TRBV3-1 with TRBJ2-5; D is tentatively TRBD1 or TRBD2 (5 bases each). V was clipped by 4 bases and J by 1 base, with 16 bases between them. Germline CDR1 is LGHDT and CDR2 is YNNKEL (reference sequence). This CDR3 comprises 16 residues. The CDR3 DNA follows: TGTGCCAGCAGCCCACTCGGGACCAACCCCCAAGAGACCCAGTACTTC. Translated: CASSPLGTNPQETQYF.

The chain employs TRBV28 and TRBJ1-2; 7 nucleotides align to TRBD1. J gave up 4 bases and V 5 bases, and 7 bases lay outside the gene matches. The CDR3 runs 14 residues. Germline values: CDR1 MDHEN, CDR2 SYDVKM. CDR3 nucleotide sequence: TGTGCCAGCAGTACAGGGGTTAGCGGCTATGGCTACACCTTC. It translates to CASSTGVSGYGYTF.

The genes are TRBV4-2 and TRBJ1-1, with 8 bases matching TRBD1. The CDR3 consists of 21 residues. The trim removed 0 bases at V and 1 base at J, leaving 19 bases unmatched. The germline gives CDR1 LGHNA, CDR2 YNFKEQ. The CDR3 sequence is CASSQEIGQGALHRKNTEAFF. The CDR3 DNA reads as TGTGCCAGCAGCCAAGAAATAGGACAGGGTGCGTTGCACCGGAAGAACACTGAAGCTTTCTTT.

This clonotype was seen many times. The chain links TRBV12-3 or TRBV12-4 to TRBJ2-6; unclear D gene. Trimming shortened V by 9 bases and J by 0 bases, and 6 bases separated the two germline ends. This CDR3 contains 13 residues. In DNA form, the CDR3 reads TGTGCCAGTGCCTCCTCTGGGGCCAACGTCCTGACTTTC. It is translated as CASASSGANVLTF.

V gene TRBV27 combines with J gene TRBJ2-3; the D gene could be TRBD1 or TRBD2 (5 bases each). Germline loops: CDR1 MNHEY, CDR2 SMNVEV (reference sequence). The CDR3 consists of 16 residues. V shed 3 bases and J shed 1 base, with 14 bases lying between them. The CDR3 coding sequence is TGTGCCAGCAGTTTTCGGCAGGGAGTTGGCACAGATACGCAGTATTTT. This sequence encodes CASSFRQGVGTDTQYF.

The sample holds a few counts of this clonotype. The CDR3 DNA follows: TGTGCCAGCAGCCCTCAGGGGGCGCGGGATCAGCCCCAGCATTTT. Residues: CASSPQGARDQPQHF. This chain uses TRBV7-9 with TRBJ1-5, with 8 bases aligning to TRBD1. The junction had 8 bases not matched to a gene; V was cut back by 5 bases and J by 5 bases. The germline V gene has CDR1 SEHNR and CDR2 FQNEAQ (reference sequence). The CDR3 spans 15 residues.

The table lists this clonotype with many counts. The rearrangement uses TRBV29-1 and TRBJ2-1, with D perhaps TRBD2 (5 bases). CDR3 length: 13 residues. Trimming removed 7 bases from V and 3 bases from J, with 13 bases in between. CDR1 and CDR2 (germline): SQVTM, ANQGSEA. The CDR3 protein is CSDVRAGYNEQFF. DNA for the CDR3: TGCAGCGATGTTCGGGCGGGCTACAATGAGCAGTTCTTC.

The chain couples TRBV3-1 to TRBJ2-3; a weak D match, TRBD1 (5 bases). Germline-derived CDR1 and CDR2 are LGHDT and YNNKEL (reference sequence). V was clipped by 4 bases and J by 5 bases, with 16 bases between them. The CDR3 is made up of 15 amino acids. CDR3 sequence reads: CASSPPGMARDTQYF. CDR3 in DNA: TGTGCCAGCAGCCCACCAGGGATGGCGCGAGATACGCAGTATTTT.

This clonotype was recorded at least ten times. The rearrangement uses TRBV9 and TRBJ2-7, with 10 positions matching TRBD1. The CDR3 has 15 amino acids. The V gene's germline CDR1 is SGDLS and CDR2 YYNGEE. J gave up 4 bases and V 2 bases, and 6 bases lay outside the gene matches. The CDR3 spells CASSVQTGGVYEQYF. In DNA form, the CDR3 reads TGTGCCAGCAGCGTCCAGACAGGGGGCGTTTACGAGCAGTACTTC.

In its sample, this clonotype was seen a few times. The chain is built from TRBV29-1 and TRBJ2-3; D is perhaps TRBD1 (6 bases). The CDR3 contains 11 residues. Germline V gene data show CDR1 as SQVTM and CDR2 as ANQGSEA. Between the trimmed V and J ends, which lost 7 bases and 1 base, there was a span of 6 bases. Written as DNA, the CDR3 is TGCAGCGACAGGGGCACAGATACGCAGTATTTT. Amino acids: CSDRGTDTQYF.

This chain joins TRBV10-3 and TRBJ2-5, with 13 bases aligning to TRBD2. The V segment lost 5 bases and the J segment 11 bases; nucleotides outside the gene matches: 11. CDR1 is ENHRY, CDR2 SYGVKD, per germline. The CDR3 loop spans 15 amino acids. CDR3 residues: CAISQLAGGHNEQYF. CDR3 nucleotide sequence: TGTGCCATCAGTCAACTAGCGGGGGGGCACAATGAGCAGTACTTC.

The V and J genes are TRBV10-3 and TRBJ2-7; no definite D call. The DNA matches TRBJ2-4 better at its end, which makes the J call doubtful. This CDR3 region has 13 residues. Germline V gene sequence: CDR1 ENHRY, CDR2 SYGVKD. CDR3 in DNA: TGTGCCATCAGTGAGTTTGCCAGCAACATTCAGTACTTC. This encodes CAISEFASNIQYF.

As regards this clonotype: Relative to the germline gene, one junction end is altered; a read error may explain this. This chain connects TRBV3-1 to TRBJ2-5, with 7 bases aligning to TRBD2. Germline V CDR1 and CDR2: LGHDT, YNNKEL (reference sequence). CDR3 length equals 17 residues. The CDR3 sequence is CAGSPQVGGRSQETQYF. CDR3 nucleotides: TGTGCCGGCAGCCCTCAGGTTGGCGGGAGATCACAAGAGACCCAGTACTTC.

V is TRBV12-3 or TRBV12-4 and J is TRBJ1-1; the D gene is possibly TRBD1 (6 bases). This CDR3 has 15 residues. Trimming pared 0 bases from V and 6 bases from J, leaving 14 bases between. The CDR3 region is CASSLAGAGLAEAFF. The CDR3 nucleotides are TGTGCCAGCAGTTTAGCGGGGGCGGGGTTGGCTGAAGCTTTCTTT.

Comments on this clonotype: Just one base apart from a much larger clone, this may be a read error. This chain connects TRBV24-1 to TRBJ2-1; unclear D gene. V was trimmed by 4 bases and J by 5 bases, leaving 17 bases between them. Germline V gene sequence: CDR1 KGHDR, CDR2 SFDVKD. The CDR3 consists of 16 residues. CDR3 loop: CATSDQVHPINNEQFF. In DNA, the CDR3 is TGTGCCACCAGTGACCAAGTTCACCCCATTAACAATGAGCAGTTCTTC.

This chain links TRBV12-3 or TRBV12-4 with TRBJ1-1; D unclear. There are 12 residues in the CDR3. Trimming removed 7 bases from V and 5 bases from J, with 11 bases in between. The CDR3 here is CASIRGITEAFF. CDR3 bases: TGTGCCAGCATCCGAGGGATTACTGAAGCTTTCTTT.

This clonotype appeared once. The chain carries TRBV11-2 and TRBJ2-7, with TRBD2 matching over 10 bases. The trim removed 7 bases at V and 5 bases at J, leaving 11 bases unmatched. The CDR3 loop spans 15 amino acids. In germline, CDR1 is SGHAT, CDR2 FQNNGV. The DNA for the CDR3 is TGTGCCAGCAACCTCGGGGCTAGCGGGAGTGACGAGCAGTACTTC. This gives the protein CASNLGASGSDEQYF.

This clonotype has only a few counts. The chain links TRBV7-3 to TRBJ2-7; D may be TRBD1 (6 bases). Trimming cost V 5 bases and J 7 bases, with 12 bases left between them. Germline-derived CDR1 and CDR2 are SGHTA and FQGTGA. This CDR3 region has 12 residues. In DNA form, the CDR3 reads TGTGCCAGCAGCCTAGGGGGTCATGAGCAGTACTTC. Its translation: CASSLGGHEQYF. The full variable domain, with the rest looked up from reference TRBV7-3 and TRBJ2-7, is GAGVSQTPSNKVTEKGKYVELRCDPISGHTALYWYRQSLGQGPEFLIYFQGTGAADDSGLPNDRFFAVRPEGSVSTLKIQRTERGDSAVYLCASSLGGHEQYFGPGTRLTVT.

In regard to this clonotype: One end of the junction is discordant with germline, which a read error may explain. This chain links TRBV14 with TRBJ2-1, with TRBD2 as a possible D gene (6 bases). The CDR3 covers 16 residues. Per the germline V gene, CDR1 is SGHDN and CDR2 is FVKESK. The CDR3 loop reads CASSQDRGTVYNKQFF. The CDR3 DNA reads as TGTGCCAGCAGCCAAGATCGTGGGACTGTGTACAATAAGCAGTTCTTC.

This chain joins TRBV6-1 and TRBJ1-6; 8 bases fit TRBD1. Looked up from germline, CDR1 is MNHNS and CDR2 is SASEGT. J gave up 5 bases and V 2 bases, and 2 bases lay outside the gene matches. The CDR3 is 15 residues long. The CDR3 sequence: CASSEQGADNSPLHF. The CDR3 DNA is TGTGCCAGCAGTGAACAGGGGGCTGATAATTCACCCCTCCACTTT.

The chain joins TRBV20-1 to TRBJ2-5; 11 bases align to TRBD2. The better agreement between TRBJ2-7 and the DNA end casts doubt on the J call. Germline lookup yields CDR1 DFQATT and CDR2 SNEGSKA (reference sequence). CDR3 length equals 14 residues. Written as DNA, the CDR3 is TGCAGTGCTACCCCGGGACTAGCGGACTACGAGCAGTACTTC. Translated, it gives CSATPGLADYEQYF.

The chain uses TRBV7-9 and TRBJ2-4; possibly TRBD2 for D (6 bases). The J call is in doubt because the DNA end fits TRBJ2-7 better. Germline V gene data show CDR1 as SEHNR and CDR2 as FQNEAQ (reference sequence). The length of the CDR3 is 15 residues. The CDR3 here is CASSLDAGLRYEQYF. CDR3 nucleotides: TGTGCCAGCAGCTTAGATGCGGGGTTGAGGTACGAGCAGTACTTC.

This chain uses TRBV20-1 with TRBJ2-5; TRBD2 agrees at 13 bases. This CDR3 comprises 16 residues. The J segment lost 7 bases and the V segment lost 3 bases, leaving 11 bases of the junction unmatched. Germline V gene sequence: CDR1 DFQATT, CDR2 SNEGSKA (reference sequence). CDR3 nucleotide sequence: TGCAGTGCTAGTGAGGGACTAGCGGGGCCAGGGGGGACCCAGTACTTC. It is translated as CSASEGLAGPGGTQYF.